Listed below are T cell receptor beta chains from one sample, sequenced in a study of immune evolution from preneoplasia to lung adenocarcinoma. Measured with immunoSEQ multiplex PCR; TCRdb has only the in-frame clones, and not every one. The data show about 4,700 clones, around 80% seen once. Sequences were obtained from FFPE adjacent normal lung tissue. The receptor set was obtained from a person aged 55-79 years with lung adenocarcinoma. CDR3s include the opening cysteine and the closing phenylalanine or tryptophan. Each record gives: J gene, V gene, D gene, clone size, CDR3 DNA, CDR3 protein. A D gene is named only where the DNA matches it firmly. Rows may omit the clone size; those that give it use once, few, many or a size class.

>TRBJ2-1|TRBV11-2|.|.
TGTGCCAGCAGCCCACAAGGGCTCAGCTCCTACAATGAGCAGTTCTTC
CASSPQGLSSYNEQFF
>TRBJ2-5|TRBV5-1|.|.
TGCGCCAGCAGCTTGGAGGAGGGTCGGGGCCGGGAGACCCAGTACTTC
CASSLEEGRGRETQYF
>TRBJ2-3|TRBV11-3|TRBD2|.
TGTGCCAGCAGCCCCGGACTAGCGGATAGCACAGATACGCAGTATTTT
CASSPGLADSTDTQYF
>TRBJ1-4|TRBV30|TRBD1|.
TGTGCCTGGAGTTCCGGGACAGGGGACCGAAAACTGTTTTTT
CAWSSGTGDRKLFF
>TRBJ1-1|TRBV9|.|.
TGTGCCAGCAGCGTAGACACCTACACTGAAGCTTTCTTT
CASSVDTYTEAFF
>TRBJ1-6|TRBV11-2|.|.
TGTGCCAGCAGCTTAAGGATAGGGGGGAGCTCCTATAATTCACCCCTCCACTTT
CASSLRIGGSSYNSPLHF
>TRBJ2-7|TRBV7-6|.|.
TGTGCCAGCAGCTTAACGTCGGAGGGCACCTACGAGCAGTACTTC
CASSLTSEGTYEQYF
>TRBJ1-2|TRBV5-6|.|.
TGTGCCAGCAGCTTGTATGACAGCAACTATGGCTACACCTTC
CASSLYDSNYGYTF
>TRBJ1-5|TRBV11-2|.|.
TGTGCCAGCAGCTTAAACGGTGGTCAGCCCCAGCATTTT
CASSLNGGQPQHF
>TRBJ2-1|TRBV5-4|.|.
TGTGCCAGCAGCTTGGAGGGCTCCTACAATGAGCAGTTCTTC
CASSLEGSYNEQFF
>TRBJ1-6|TRBV7-9|.|.
TGTGCCAGCAGCCCTACGGCCCTGCGGGAGTCACCCCTCCACTTT
CASSPTALRESPLHF
>TRBJ2-1|TRBV6-5|.|.
TGTGCCAGCAGTTACGCACGGACAAACAATGAGCAGTTCTTC
CASSYARTNNEQFF
>TRBJ1-1|TRBV2|.|.
TGTGCCAGCAGTGGCGACTCCCTGAACACTGAAGCTTTCTTT
CASSGDSLNTEAFF
>TRBJ1-3|TRBV4-2|.|.
TGTGCCAGCAGCGGACTCCAGGGCCTTGACTCTGGAAACACCATATATTTT
CASSGLQGLDSGNTIYF
>TRBJ1-6|TRBV18|TRBD1|few
TGTGCCAGCTCACGCCCTCAGGGACAGGGTAACAATTCACCCCTCCACTTT
CASSRPQGQGNNSPLHF
>TRBJ1-6|TRBV2|.|few
TGTGCCAGCAGCGCCTCCGGGAATAGTGATTCACCCCTCCACTTT
CASSASGNSDSPLHF
>TRBJ1-2|TRBV2|.|.
TGTGCCAGCAGTCCTCAGGAGGTGGACTATGGCTACACCTTC
CASSPQEVDYGYTF
>TRBJ2-1|TRBV7-2|TRBD1|.
TGTGCCAGCAGCCCCCAGGGGGCCGGTTCCTACAATGAGCAGTTCTTC
CASSPQGAGSYNEQFF
>TRBJ2-5|TRBV7-2|TRBD1|.
TGTGCCAGCAGCTTGACCGGGACAGGGGGGATGAGGACCCAGTACTTC
CASSLTGTGGMRTQYF
>TRBJ1-1|TRBV15|.|.
TGTGCCACCAGCAGAGACGGGGGAAACACTGAAGCTTTCTTT
CATSRDGGNTEAFF
>TRBJ2-7|TRBV30|.|.
TGTGCCTGGGCGACGAATGGCGAGCAGTACTTC
CAWATNGEQYF
>TRBJ1-1|TRBV28|.|few
TGTGCCAGCAGTTTCGGGGTCCTTCCAACTGAAGCTTTCTTT
CASSFGVLPTEAFF
>TRBJ1-1|TRBV6-5|.|.
TGTGCCAGCAGTTACAACATGAACACTGAAGCTTTCTTT
CASSYNMNTEAFF
>TRBJ1-2|TRBV25-1|.|once
TGTGCCAGCAGTGACCCGGAAGGGGTTCATGGCTACACCTTC
CASSDPEGVHGYTF
>TRBJ2-5|TRBV6-1|TRBD2|.
TGTGCCAGCAGTCGCCTAGCGGGTGACCAAGAGACCCAGTACTTC
CASSRLAGDQETQYF
>TRBJ2-1|TRBV18|.|.
TGTGCCAGCTCACCACGGGCACTAGGTAACGATGAGCAGTTCTTC
CASSPRALGNDEQFF
>TRBJ2-2|TRBV7-2|.|.
TGTGCCAGCAGCTTATACAGAAACACCGGGGAGCTGTTTTTT
CASSLYRNTGELFF
>TRBJ2-7|TRBV15|TRBD2|.
TGTGCCCGGGGTGGACTAGGGCGGAGGGAGCAGTACTTC
CARGGLGRREQYF
>TRBJ1-5|TRBV28|.|.
TGTGCCAGCAGTTTGCTAGGCAATCAGCCCCAGCATTTT
CASSLLGNQPQHF
>TRBJ2-7|TRBV10-3|TRBD1|.
TGTGCCATCAGTTCGGGACAGGGGTTTATGTACTTC
CAISSGQGFMYF
>TRBJ1-5|TRBV25-1|.|once
TGTGCCAGCAGTCACAGTAATAGCAATCAGCCCCAGCATTTT
CASSHSNSNQPQHF
>TRBJ1-2|TRBV28|.|.
TGTGCCAGCAGTCCGGGGACGGACTATGGCTACACCTTC
CASSPGTDYGYTF
>TRBJ2-5|TRBV4-1|.|few
TGCGCCAGCAGCGAGGACTACTTCACCTACCAAGAGACCCAGTACTTC
CASSEDYFTYQETQYF
>TRBJ2-2|TRBV7-9|.|.
TGTGCCAGCAGCTTACCCTCACGTGGCACCGGGGAGCTGTTTTTT
CASSLPSRGTGELFF
>TRBJ1-1|TRBV6-5|.|.
TGTGCCAGCAGTTACTCGAGGAGGGGAGGTGCTGAAGCTTTCTTT
CASSYSRRGGAEAFF
>TRBJ2-1|TRBV10-3|.|.
TGTGCCATCAGTGTATCAGGGGCGGTGAATGAGCAGTTCTTC
CAISVSGAVNEQFF
>TRBJ2-7|TRBV7-9|.|.
TGTGCCAGCAGCGTAACAGGGCACGAGCAGTACTTC
CASSVTGHEQYF
>TRBJ1-1|TRBV2|TRBD1|.
TGTGCCAGCGGGACAGGGTCTTTAGGCACTGAAGCTTTCTTT
CASGTGSLGTEAFF